This T cell receptor beta chain was sequenced during a study of blood T cell repertoires in COVID-19. Whole-study context: Acute-phase and convalescent COVID-19 samples originated in the United States, Italy and Spain. PBMCs, B-cell-depleted T cells, or T cells were the source of the cDNA or gDNA that made up the material.

Sequencing was performed with immunoSEQ multiplex PCR; in TCRdb, only in-frame clones are kept and a portion is missing. In the table there are about 370,000 clones, more than 70% of which are singletons. This clone was recorded a few times. The Seattle site enrolled patients during active infection and followed them longitudinally. J lost 1 base, V lost 6 bases, and 8 bases had no gene match. Germline V gives CDR1 SGHTA, CDR2 FQGNSA. The length of the CDR3 is 16 residues. The origin of this receptor is a woman between 25 and 40 years old with COVID-19, enrolled during active disease. Sequencing was performed on peripheral blood. The chain carries TRBV7-2 and TRBJ2-2; 7 nucleotides align to TRBD1. The CDR3 coding sequence is TGTGCCAGCAGTCCAAAGACAGGGTGGAACACCGGGGAGCTGTTTTTT. As protein: CASSPKTGWNTGELFF.